This T cell receptor (beta chain) was obtained from a study of blood T cell repertoires in COVID-19. Study overall: Acute and convalescent COVID-19 specimens originated in the United States, Italy and Spain.

The method was immunoSEQ multiplex PCR; TCRdb's version includes in-frame clones alone and lacks a portion of them. This table has about 72,000 clones, 65% to 90% appearing once. This clone was observed a few times. With V trimmed by 7 bases and J by 7 bases, 7 bases remained unmatched. This CDR3 region has 12 residues. CDR1 SQVTM and CDR2 ANQGSEA come from the germline V gene. The source material was peripheral blood. The chain couples TRBV29-1 to TRBJ1-2; 9 bases match TRBD1. This clonotype was sampled from a man between 65 and 85 years old with active or convalescent COVID-19. CDR3: CSGDRVVSGYTF. CDR3 coding DNA: TGCAGCGGGGACAGGGTCGTGTCTGGCTACACCTTC.